The 30 T cell receptor beta chains below come from one sample, sequenced in a study of neurological immune-mediated disorders. MiXCR, run by TCRdb on the 5' RACE reads, gives a single entry per CDR3 protein. The repertoire holds 40,000 or so distinct CDR3 sequences, with 14% as singletons. Sequencing input: PBMCs. The receptors come from a woman aged 45-65 years with HTLV-1-associated myelopathy (HAM/TSP).

The chain has TRBV7-9 and TRBJ1-3, with 8 bases identical to TRBD1. The CDR3 consists of 14 residues. CDR1 and CDR2 from the germline V gene are SEHNR and FQNEAQ (reference sequence). V trimming: 7 bases; J trimming: 4 bases; junction bases outside the gene matches: 6. CDR3 DNA: TGTGCCAGCATCCCGGACAGGGAAGGAAACACCATATATTTT. It yields the protein CASIPDREGNTIYF.

The sample holds many counts of this clonotype. The gene calls are TRBV15 and TRBJ2-3; 9 bases are shared with TRBD2. The CDR3 consists of 17 residues. V shed 0 bases, J shed 5 bases, and the junction held 9 bases outside the gene matches. Germline CDR1 and CDR2: LNHNV and YYDKDF (reference sequence). This chain's CDR3 is CATSRDRSGGPRDTQYF. CDR3 nucleotide sequence: TGTGCCACCAGCAGAGATCGAAGCGGGGGGCCTCGAGATACGCAGTATTTT.

Ten or more counts support this clonotype. This chain links TRBV29-1 with TRBJ2-2; D might be TRBD1 (5 bases). Trimming took off 3 bases at V and 4 bases at J, with 6 bases between the two ends. The CDR3 sequence is 12 residues long. CDR1 is SQVTM and CDR2 is ANQGSEA in the germline V gene. CDR3 in amino acids: CSVEGPTGELFF. CDR3 in DNA: TGCAGCGTTGAGGGGCCCACCGGGGAGCTGTTTTTT.

This clonotype was counted ten times or more. J is TRBJ2-2 and V is TRBV28, with 8 bases lining up with TRBD1. CDR3 length equals 15 residues. The V gene's germline CDR1 is MDHEN and CDR2 SYDVKM. Germline trimming cut 6 bases from V and 6 bases from J; bases unmatched to any gene: 9. The CDR3 protein is CASSYLDRGSGELFF. CDR3 bases: TGTGCCAGCAGCTATCTCGACAGGGGCTCCGGGGAGCTGTTTTTT.

Many counts were recorded for this clonotype. The chain joins TRBV7-8 to TRBJ2-1; D may be TRBD1 or TRBD2 (5 bases each). The CDR3 length is 14 residues. CDR1 is SGHVS and CDR2 is FQNEAQ in the germline V gene. The ends were cut back, 8 bases at V and 0 bases at J, with 11 bases in the middle. CDR3 residues: CASGGKSSYNEQFF. CDR3 nucleotides: TGTGCCAGCGGGGGTAAGAGCTCCTACAATGAGCAGTTCTTC. The full variable domain, with the rest looked up from reference TRBV7-8 and TRBJ2-1, is GAGVSQSPRYKVAKRGQDVALRCDPISGHVSLFWYQQALGQGPEFLTYFQNEAQLDKSGLPSDRFFAERPEGSVSTLKIQRTQQEDSAVYLCASGGKSSYNEQFFGPGTRLTVL.

This clonotype was detected many times. The chain is built from TRBV14 and TRBJ1-6; D possibly corresponds to TRBD1 (5 bases). With 4 bases removed from V and 10 bases from J, the gap between germline ends came to 17 bases. The CDR3 sequence is 15 residues long. CDR1 and CDR2 from the germline V gene are SGHDN and FVKESK. CDR3 region: CASSPTQGPWSPLHF. The CDR3 DNA reads as TGTGCCAGCAGCCCCACCCAGGGCCCGTGGTCACCCCTCCACTTT.

The table lists this clonotype with many counts. V usage is TRBV7-9 and J usage is TRBJ1-1, with D possibly matching TRBD1 (6 bases). This CDR3 contains 13 residues. Looked up from germline, CDR1 is SEHNR and CDR2 is FQNEAQ (reference sequence). V shed 5 bases and J shed 4 bases, with 11 bases lying between them. The CDR3 nucleotides read TGTGCCAGCAGCCGACAGGACTCCACTGAAGCTTTCTTT. This encodes CASSRQDSTEAFF.

This clonotype was seen many times. The CDR3 sequence: CASSPDYFYEQYF. In DNA form, the CDR3 reads TGTGCCAGCAGCCCTGACTACTTTTACGAGCAGTACTTC. The chain uses TRBV6-5 and TRBJ2-7; D is possibly TRBD2 (5 bases). Germline V CDR1 and CDR2: MNHEY, SVGAGI. V lost 6 bases, J lost 4 bases, and 13 bases lay in between. CDR3 length: 13 amino acids.

This clonotype was counted ten times or more. The chain combines TRBV29-1 with TRBJ2-4, with 11 positions matching TRBD2. The J segment lost 3 bases and the V segment lost 2 bases, leaving 6 bases of the junction unmatched. CDR1 and CDR2 (germline): SQVTM, ANQGSEA. There are 16 residues in the CDR3. In DNA, the CDR3 is TGCAGCGTTGAATCGGGACTAGCGGAGAGCAAAAACATTCAGTACTTC. As protein: CSVESGLAESKNIQYF.

CDR3 nucleotide sequence: TGTGCCACCAGCAGAGATGGCCATAGACTAGCGGGGGGGTCGCAAGAGACCCAGTACTTC. This encodes CATSRDGHRLAGGSQETQYF. The chain has TRBV15 and TRBJ2-5; TRBD2 aligns across 14 bases. The V gene end was trimmed by 0 bases and the J gene end by 2 bases; junction bases not matched to a gene: 11. The CDR3 covers 20 residues. The V gene's germline CDR1 is LNHNV and CDR2 YYDKDF (reference sequence).

This clonotype has a handful of counts. This chain uses TRBV20-1 with TRBJ1-2; maybe TRBD1 (6 bases). V was pared by 0 bases and J by 5 bases, with 13 bases between. Per germline, CDR1 DFQATT and CDR2 SNEGSKA (reference sequence). The length of the CDR3 is 14 residues. The CDR3: CSARDKGQPYGYTF. DNA for the CDR3: TGCAGTGCTAGAGATAAAGGACAGCCGTATGGCTACACCTTC.

This clonotype was detected many times. The rearrangement uses TRBV6-5 and TRBJ1-1; D is possibly TRBD1 (5 bases). Germline values: CDR1 MNHEY, CDR2 SVGAGI. This CDR3 has 15 amino acids. Trimming stripped 0 bases from V and 0 bases from J, with 8 bases between. In DNA form, the CDR3 reads TGTGCCAGCAGTTACTCGGGACGTATGAACACTGAAGCTTTCTTT. It translates to CASSYSGRMNTEAFF.

This clonotype has ten or more counts. The chain recombines TRBV2 with TRBJ2-7; D not certain. CDR3 length: 14 residues. Trimming removed 6 bases at V and 1 base at J, with 13 bases between. The germline V gene encodes CDR1 SNHLY and CDR2 FYNNEI. The CDR3 DNA sequence: TGTGCCAGCAGCCCGCCCTTCCAATCCTACGAGCAGTACGTC. Translating it yields CASSPPFQSYEQYV.

There are many counts of this clonotype. The chain combines TRBV4-3 with TRBJ2-1; 9 positions match TRBD2. This CDR3 comprises 16 residues. V lost 4 bases, J lost 3 bases, and 7 bases stayed unmatched. The V gene's germline CDR1 is LGHNA and CDR2 YSLEER. The CDR3 DNA is TGCGCCAGCAGCCTCCAGGCGGGGGGGCACTACAATGAGCAGTTCTTC. Amino acids: CASSLQAGGHYNEQFF.

This clonotype was observed many times. The rearrangement joins TRBV29-1 to TRBJ2-7; a possible D gene is TRBD1 (6 bases). There are 15 residues in the CDR3. Germline V gene sequence: CDR1 SQVTM, CDR2 ANQGSEA. With 1 base removed from V and 0 bases from J, the gap between germline ends came to 13 bases. The CDR3 nucleotides read TGCAGCGTTGAAGGGACAGCATCGAGCTCCTACGAGCAGTACTTC. As protein: CSVEGTASSSYEQYF.

The chain carries TRBV28 and TRBJ1-2, with D unclear. Trimming left V 3 bases short and J 4 bases short, with 6 bases between. This CDR3 contains 12 residues. Germline V lookup: CDR1 MDHEN, CDR2 SYDVKM. This chain's CDR3 is CASSFGRYGYTF. DNA of the CDR3: TGTGCCAGCAGTTTTGGCCGCTATGGCTACACCTTC.

This clonotype was seen many times. The V call is TRBV5-1, the J call TRBJ1-4, with no clear D. Trimming removed 0 bases at V and 8 bases at J, with 11 bases between. The V gene's germline CDR1 is SGHRS and CDR2 YFSETQ. This CDR3 contains 14 residues. The CDR3 sequence: CASSLEAVAEKLFF. In DNA form, the CDR3 reads TGCGCCAGCAGCTTGGAGGCAGTCGCGGAAAAACTGTTTTTT.

This clonotype showed up many times. The chain uses TRBV29-1 and TRBJ1-2; weak D call: TRBD1 (6 bases). Trimming removed 6 bases from V and 0 bases from J, with 14 bases in between. Germline CDR1 reads SQVTM; CDR2 reads ANQGSEA. This CDR3 has 14 residues. The CDR3 is CSVILDRPNYGYTF. CDR3 nucleotides: TGCAGCGTGATACTGGACAGACCTAACTATGGCTACACCTTC.

This clonotype was observed many times. The chain combines TRBV6-1 with TRBJ2-1; the D is unclear. V was clipped by 0 bases and J by 4 bases, with 1 base between them. The CDR3 extends over 12 amino acids. Germline assignment: CDR1 MNHNS and CDR2 SASEGT. CDR3 residues: CASSEAYNEQFF. The CDR3 region has the DNA TGTGCCAGCAGTGAAGCATACAATGAGCAGTTCTTC.

This clonotype came up many times. The J gene is TRBJ1-2, the V gene TRBV5-1, with 8 bases matching TRBD1. CDR3 size: 14 residues. CDR1 is SGHRS, CDR2 YFSETQ, per germline. Unmatched junction bases numbered 4, after V lost 2 bases and J lost 4 bases. The CDR3 sequence is CASSFFDRGYGYTF. Here the CDR3 DNA reads TGCGCCAGCAGCTTCTTCGACAGGGGCTATGGCTACACCTTC.

This clonotype was seen at least ten times. The genes are TRBV7-3 and TRBJ2-3, with D perhaps matching TRBD2 (6 bases). CDR1 and CDR2 from the germline V gene are SGHTA and FQGTGA. Trimming pared 9 bases from V and 2 bases from J, leaving 18 bases between. The CDR3 contains 15 residues. The CDR3 spells CASSPSGRYTDTQYF. The CDR3 bases are TGTGCCAGTAGCCCCAGCGGGCGATACACAGATACGCAGTATTTT.

There are many counts of this clonotype. Here the CDR3 DNA reads TGCGCCAGCAGCGGGGACAGGAGGGCCTATGGCTACACCTTC. It is translated as CASSGDRRAYGYTF. V and J are TRBV5-1 and TRBJ1-2, with 8 bases matching TRBD1. V shed 4 bases, J shed 4 bases, and the junction held 6 bases outside the gene matches. Germline V gene lookup returns CDR1 SGHRS and CDR2 YFSETQ. There are 14 residues in the CDR3.

The genes are TRBV5-1 and TRBJ2-1; D perhaps matches TRBD2 (5 bases). The germline V gene encodes CDR1 SGHRS and CDR2 YFSETQ. V dropped 0 bases and J dropped 5 bases, with 6 bases sitting between them. The CDR3 totals 13 residues. This chain's CDR3 is CASSLDGNNEQFF. The CDR3 region has the DNA TGCGCCAGCAGCTTGGACGGGAACAATGAGCAGTTCTTC. The complete variable domain, with remaining parts taken from reference TRBV5-1 and TRBJ2-1, reads KAGVTQTPRYLIKTRGQQVTLSCSPISGHRSVSWYQQTPGQGLQFLFEYFSETQRNKGNFPGRFSGRQFSNSRSEMNVSTLELGDSALYLCASSLDGNNEQFFGPGTRLTVL.

The table lists this clonotype with a few counts. The chain joins TRBV20-1 to TRBJ2-6, with a possible D match to TRBD1 (6 bases). The germline V and J ends were trimmed by 3 bases and 4 bases, with 13 bases remaining between them. Germline lookup yields CDR1 DFQATT and CDR2 SNEGSKA (reference sequence). The CDR3 totals 15 residues. CDR3 residues: CSARQRTEGANVLTF. The CDR3 bases are TGCAGTGCTAGGCAGCGGACAGAAGGGGCCAACGTCCTGACTTTC.

This clonotype appeared many times. The rearrangement uses TRBV5-1 and TRBJ1-4, with unresolved D. Trimming took off 0 bases at V and 8 bases at J, with 11 bases between the two ends. CDR3 length equals 14 residues. Germline CDR1 reads SGHRS; CDR2 reads YFSETQ. This CDR3 reads CASSLGEATEKLFF. The CDR3 coding sequence is TGCGCCAGCAGCTTGGGGGAGGCGACCGAAAAACTGTTTTTT. The full variable domain, rest sourced from reference TRBV5-1 and TRBJ1-4, is KAGVTQTPRYLIKTRGQQVTLSCSPISGHRSVSWYQQTPGQGLQFLFEYFSETQRNKGNFPGRFSGRQFSNSRSEMNVSTLELGDSALYLCASSLGEATEKLFFGSGTQLSVL.

Ten or more counts support this clonotype. The chain's CDR3 is CSAATGRTEAFF. The CDR3 bases are TGCAGCGCCGCGACAGGGCGAACTGAAGCTTTCTTT. The rearrangement uses TRBV29-1 and TRBJ1-1; 7 nucleotides agree with TRBD1. The V gene end was trimmed by 7 bases and the J gene end by 5 bases; junction bases not matched to a gene: 7. Looked up from germline, CDR1 is SQVTM and CDR2 is ANQGSEA. This CDR3 is built from 12 residues. The complete variable domain, with remaining parts taken from reference TRBV29-1 and TRBJ1-1, reads SAVISQKPSRDICQRGTSLTIQCQVDSQVTMMFWYRQQPGQSLTLIATANQGSEATYESGFVIDKFPISRPNLTFSTLTVSNMSPEDSSIYLCSAATGRTEAFFGQGTRLTVV.

As to this clonotype: Its ends do not fully match the called genes, so a read error is possible. V and J are TRBV5-1 and TRBJ2-3, with 7 bases lining up with TRBD1. This CDR3 has 15 residues. CDR1 and CDR2 from the germline V gene are SGHRS and YFSETQ. Here the CDR3 reads CASIPQTGRTDTQYF. The CDR3 DNA sequence: TGCGCCAGCATCCCACAGACAGGGCGCACTGATACGCAGTATTTT.

This clonotype has a handful of counts. This rearrangement joins TRBV7-2 to TRBJ2-7; D gene ambiguous. CDR1 SGHTA and CDR2 FQGNSA come from the germline V gene. The CDR3 is 15 residues long. Trimming shortened V by 3 bases and J by 2 bases, and 14 bases separated the two germline ends. CDR3 residues: CASSFFPALTYEQYF. CDR3 in DNA: TGTGCCAGCAGCTTTTTCCCGGCCCTAACCTACGAGCAGTACTTC.

This clonotype was detected many times. The CDR3: CASSQALAGGRGDNEQFF. The DNA of the CDR3 is TGTGCCAGCAGCCAAGCTCTAGCGGGGGGCCGGGGAGACAATGAGCAGTTCTTC. The chain links TRBV4-2 to TRBJ2-1; 11 bases map to TRBD2. CDR3 size: 18 residues. Germline-derived CDR1 and CDR2 are LGHNA and YNFKEQ. Germline trimming cut 1 base from V and 5 bases from J; bases unmatched to any gene: 10.

In this sample, this clonotype turned up many times. The CDR3 region has the DNA TGTGCCAGCAGTTACCCCGACAGGGGGACCCTCCACTTT. Amino acids: CASSYPDRGTLHF. The chain has TRBV6-2 or TRBV6-3 and TRBJ1-6; 9 positions match TRBD1. Germline V CDR1 and CDR2: MNHEY, SVGEGT. The CDR3 is 13 residues long. Germline trimming cut 2 bases from V and 14 bases from J; bases unmatched to any gene: 4.